The clone carrying this T cell receptor beta chain is a singleton in its sample. Other DNA sequences in this specimen translate into the identical CDR3. The sample belongs to a study of blood T cell repertoires in COVID-19. Study information: COVID-19 samples collected from the United States, Italy and Spain covered acute and convalescent phases.

This CDR3 contains 12 residues. V dropped 1 base and J dropped 5 bases, with 5 bases sitting between them. Germline V CDR1 and CDR2: LNHNV, YYDKDF (reference sequence). Per the original data handling: Counts of nucleated cells, estimated from reference gene primer amplification, were obtained. Some clones are missing from TCRdb's copy, which holds only in-frame ones; the method was immunoSEQ multiplex PCR. That table is the source of V, J and clone size, and D and trimming were worked out from the DNA. The sample includes 90,000 to 120,000 clones, roughly 85% of them seen just once. Sequenced sample: peripheral blood. The V and J genes are TRBV15 and TRBJ1-1; D is unresolved. This receptor was taken from a human donor in a cohort sampled during active COVID-19. The CDR3 DNA sequence: TGTGCCACCAGCAGAGCTTTAACTGAAGCTTTCTTT. It encodes CATSRALTEAFF.